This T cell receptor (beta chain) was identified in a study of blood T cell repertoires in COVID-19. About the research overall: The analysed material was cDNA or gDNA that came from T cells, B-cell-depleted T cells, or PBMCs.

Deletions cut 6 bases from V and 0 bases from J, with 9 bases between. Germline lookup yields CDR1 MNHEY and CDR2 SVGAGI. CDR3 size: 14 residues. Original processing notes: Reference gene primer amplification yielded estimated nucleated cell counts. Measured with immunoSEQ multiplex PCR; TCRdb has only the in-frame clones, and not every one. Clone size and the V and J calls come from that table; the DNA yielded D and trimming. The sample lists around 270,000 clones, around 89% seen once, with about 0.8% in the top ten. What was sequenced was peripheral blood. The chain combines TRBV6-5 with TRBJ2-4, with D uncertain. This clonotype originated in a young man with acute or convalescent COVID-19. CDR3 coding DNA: TGTGCCAGCAGAAAGGAGCTAGCCAAAAACATTCAGTACTTC. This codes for CASRKELAKNIQYF.